Listed here is a single TCR beta chain. No antigen is known for it. These data originate in a study of blood T cells in healthy people across ages. Broader study findings: TCR beta diversity tracked closely with naive T cell percentage. Possibly, changes in expanded clonotypes were confounded because donor CMV status was unknown.

Sample-barcoded 5' priming and a J-beta primer mix drove a second PCR of 7 to 11 cycles. Every sample produced at least 3 million CDR3-containing paired-end reads. TCRdb ran MiXCR on the 5' RACE reads and lists one entry per CDR3 protein. This table holds about 760,000 distinct CDR3 sequences, approximately 60% found once. CDR1 and CDR2 (germline): SGHTA, FQGNSA. The CDR3 runs 14 residues. Trimming removed 3 bases from V and 5 bases from J, with 13 bases in between. The TCR sequence derives from a man aged 35 to 55 in good health. The rearrangement links TRBV7-2 to TRBJ2-5; D is unresolved. Material for sequencing was blood. CDR3 coding DNA: TGTGCCAGCAGCTTTAAACTCCACGGGGAGACCCAGTACTTC. This gives the protein CASSFKLHGETQYF. Combining the CDR3 with reference TRBV7-2 and TRBJ2-5 gives the whole variable domain GAGVSQSPSNKVTEKGKDVELRCDPISGHTALYWYRQSLGQGLEFLIYFQGNSAPDKSGLPSDRFSAERTGGSVSTLTIQRTQQEDSAVYLCASSFKLHGETQYFGPGTRLLVL.